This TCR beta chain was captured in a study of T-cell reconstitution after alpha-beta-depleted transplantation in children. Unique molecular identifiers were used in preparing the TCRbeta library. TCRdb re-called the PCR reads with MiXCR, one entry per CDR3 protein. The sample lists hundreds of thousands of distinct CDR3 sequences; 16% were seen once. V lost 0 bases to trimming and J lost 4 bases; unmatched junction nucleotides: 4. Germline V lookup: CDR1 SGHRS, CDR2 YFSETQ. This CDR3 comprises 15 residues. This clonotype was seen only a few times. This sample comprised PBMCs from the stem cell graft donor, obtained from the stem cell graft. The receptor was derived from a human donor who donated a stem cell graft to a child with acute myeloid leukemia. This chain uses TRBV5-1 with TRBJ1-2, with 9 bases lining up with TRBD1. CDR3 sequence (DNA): TGCGCCAGCAGCTTGGGGGACAGGGCGTTCTATGGCTACACCTTC. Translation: CASSLGDRAFYGYTF.